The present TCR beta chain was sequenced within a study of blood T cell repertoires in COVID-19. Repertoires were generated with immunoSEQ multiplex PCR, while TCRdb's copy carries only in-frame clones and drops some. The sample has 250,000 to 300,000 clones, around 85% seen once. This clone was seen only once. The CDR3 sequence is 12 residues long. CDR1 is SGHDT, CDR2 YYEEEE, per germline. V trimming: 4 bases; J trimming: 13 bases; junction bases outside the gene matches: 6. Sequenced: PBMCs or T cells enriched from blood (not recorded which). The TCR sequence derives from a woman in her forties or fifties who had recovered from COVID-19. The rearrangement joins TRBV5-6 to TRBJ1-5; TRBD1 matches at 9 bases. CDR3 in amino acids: CASSVWTGEQHF. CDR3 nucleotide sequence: TGTGCCAGCAGCGTCTGGACAGGGGAACAGCATTTT. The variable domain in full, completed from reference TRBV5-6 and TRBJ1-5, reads DAGVTQSPTHLIKTRGQQVTLRCSPKSGHDTVSWYQQALGQGPQFIFQYYEEEERQRGNFPDRFSGHQFPNYSSELNVNALLLGDSALYLCASSVWTGEQHFGDGTRLSIL.